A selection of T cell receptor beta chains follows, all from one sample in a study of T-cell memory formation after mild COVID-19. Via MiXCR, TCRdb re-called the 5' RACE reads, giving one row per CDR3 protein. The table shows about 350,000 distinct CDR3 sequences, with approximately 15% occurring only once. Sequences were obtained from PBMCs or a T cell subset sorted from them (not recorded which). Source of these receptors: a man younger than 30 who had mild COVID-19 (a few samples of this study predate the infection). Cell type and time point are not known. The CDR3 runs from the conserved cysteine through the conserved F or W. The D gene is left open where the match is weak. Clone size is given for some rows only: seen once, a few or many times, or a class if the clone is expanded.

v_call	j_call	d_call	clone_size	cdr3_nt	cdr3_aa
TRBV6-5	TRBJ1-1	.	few	TGTGCCAGCAGATCGAACACTGAAGCTTTCTTT	CASRSNTEAFF
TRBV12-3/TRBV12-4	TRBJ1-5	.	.	TGTGCCAGCAGTCCGACGACCTGGCCCCAGCATTTT	CASSPTTWPQHF
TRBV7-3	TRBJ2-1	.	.	TGTGCCAGCAGCCAGGGTGAGATGGTCAATGAGCAGTTCTTC	CASSQGEMVNEQFF
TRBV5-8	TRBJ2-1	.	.	TGTGCCAGCAGCTTGGACAGCAGCTCCTACAATGAGCAGTTCTTC	CASSLDSSSYNEQFF
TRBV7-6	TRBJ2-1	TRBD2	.	TGTGCCAGCAGCTTAGTGGGCGGGGGGCTCAACAATGAGCAGTTCTTC	CASSLVGGGLNNEQFF
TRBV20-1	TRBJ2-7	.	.	TGCAGTGCTAGATCCCCCGGGCAGGGCACCTACGAGCAGTACTTC	CSARSPGQGTYEQYF
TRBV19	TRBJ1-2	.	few	TGTGCCAGTAGACAAGACGGGGAAACTAACTATGGCTACACCTTC	CASRQDGETNYGYTF
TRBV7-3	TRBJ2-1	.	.	TGTGCCAGCAGCCCCATGAGGGGGGACGAGCAGTTCTTC	CASSPMRGDEQFF
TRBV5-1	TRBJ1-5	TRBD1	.	TGCGCCAGCAGCTTGGAGGGACAGCTTAATCAGCCCCAGCATTTT	CASSLEGQLNQPQHF
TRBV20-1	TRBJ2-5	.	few	TGCAGTGCCCGAGCGAGCTCCCAAGAGACCCAGTACTTC	CSARASSQETQYF
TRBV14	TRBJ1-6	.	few	TGTGCCAGCAGCCCCCGGACCCATTCACCCCTCCACTTT	CASSPRTHSPLHF
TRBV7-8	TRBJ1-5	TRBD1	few	TGTGCCAGCAGCCTACTGTATGACAGGGGGGATCAGCCCCAGCATTTT	CASSLLYDRGDQPQHF
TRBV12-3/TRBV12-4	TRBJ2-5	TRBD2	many	TGTGCCAGCAGCCTGAAGCGGGGGGTTTACCAAGAGACCCAGTACTTC	CASSLKRGVYQETQYF
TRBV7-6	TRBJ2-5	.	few	TGTGCCAGCAGCGGGCCCGCCGGTGGCGGACTTTACCAAGAGACCCAGTACTTC	CASSGPAGGGLYQETQYF
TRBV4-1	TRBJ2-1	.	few	TGCGCCAGCAGCCAACTATCCCTCGGGGGCGATGAGCAGTTCTTC	CASSQLSLGGDEQFF
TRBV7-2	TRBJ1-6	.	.	TGTGCCAGCAGCTTAGCGCTACAGGGTGTAGGTTCACCCCTCCACTTT	CASSLALQGVGSPLHF
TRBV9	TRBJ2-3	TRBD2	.	TGTGCCAGCGGATCCCCGGGACTAGTCACAGATACGCAGTATTTT	CASGSPGLVTDTQYF
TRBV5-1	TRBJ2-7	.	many	TGCGCCAGCAGCTTAAGGGCAGGGTCGGCCGAGCAGTACTTC	CASSLRAGSAEQYF
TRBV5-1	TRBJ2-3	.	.	TGCGCCAGCAGCTTGGTGCGGGGGCCTAGCACAGATACGCAGTATTTT	CASSLVRGPSTDTQYF
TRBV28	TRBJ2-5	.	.	TGTGCCAGCAGTAAAGGACCCCCGGCCCGAGAGACCCAGTACTTC	CASSKGPPARETQYF
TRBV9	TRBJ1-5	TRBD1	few	TGTGCCAGCAGCTCCGACAGGGAAAGTCAGCCCCAGCATTTT	CASSSDRESQPQHF
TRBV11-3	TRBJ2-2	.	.	TGTGCCAGCAGCTTAGACCAAGGGGGGACAGTCCGAACCGGGGAGCTGTTTTTT	CASSLDQGGTVRTGELFF
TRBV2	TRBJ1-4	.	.	TGTGCCAGCAGTGAAATTGGCACAACTAATGAAAAACTGTTTTTT	CASSEIGTTNEKLFF
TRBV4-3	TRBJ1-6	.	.	TGCGCCAGCAGCCAAGGGCAGGGGTATAATTCACCCCTCCACTTT	CASSQGQGYNSPLHF
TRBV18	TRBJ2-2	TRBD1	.	TGTGCCAGCTCACCACCTTCCAGGGGGCGGACCGGGGAGCTGTTTTTT	CASSPPSRGRTGELFF
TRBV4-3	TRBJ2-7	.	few	TGCGCCAGCAGCCAAGACCTTCTCTCCTACGAGCAGTACTTC	CASSQDLLSYEQYF
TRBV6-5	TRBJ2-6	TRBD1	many	TGTGCCAGCAGTTTACAGGGGGCAGGGGTTGGGGCCAACGTCCTGACTTTC	CASSLQGAGVGANVLTF
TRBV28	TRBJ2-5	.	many	TGTGCCAGCAGGGCCGGGACACTCGAGACCCAGTACTTC	CASRAGTLETQYF
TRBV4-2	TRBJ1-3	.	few	TGTGCCAGCAGCCAAAACGTCGACAGAACTGGGGACACCATATATTTT	CASSQNVDRTGDTIYF
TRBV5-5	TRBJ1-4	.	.	TGTGCCAGCAAAATCGGGACACCTAATGAAAAACTGTTTTTT	CASKIGTPNEKLFF
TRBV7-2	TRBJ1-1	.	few	TGTGCCAGCAGCTCTCAGGGCTCTGAAGCTTTCTTT	CASSSQGSEAFF
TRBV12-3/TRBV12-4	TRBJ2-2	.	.	TGTGCCAGCAGCCATAGACAGGGAGGAACCGGGGAGCTGTTTTTT	CASSHRQGGTGELFF
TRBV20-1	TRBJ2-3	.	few	TGCAGTGCTTGGGACCGGGTTGTGGATACGCAGTATTTT	CSAWDRVVDTQYF
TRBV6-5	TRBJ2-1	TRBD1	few	TGTGCCAGCAGTAGAAATTACAGGGGCCTTCGCAATGAGCAGTTCTTC	CASSRNYRGLRNEQFF
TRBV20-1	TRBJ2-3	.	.	TGCACCGCCCCGGAGCCTAGCACAGATACGCAGTATTTT	CTAPEPSTDTQYF
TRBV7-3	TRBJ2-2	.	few	TGTGCCAGCACCCCGGATCCCACCGGGGAGCTGTTTTTT	CASTPDPTGELFF
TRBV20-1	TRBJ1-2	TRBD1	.	TGCAGTGCCGGGTCGGGCGCAGGGGGCTATGGCTACACCTTC	CSAGSGAGGYGYTF
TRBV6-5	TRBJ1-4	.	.	TGTGCCAGCAGTTACCTCTACAGGGAAGCTAATGAAAAACTGTTTTTT	CASSYLYREANEKLFF
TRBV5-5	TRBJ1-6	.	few	TGTGCCAGCAGCTTGGGAGCCAGCTCCTATAATTCACCCCTCCACTTT	CASSLGASSYNSPLHF
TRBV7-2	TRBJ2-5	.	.	TGTGCCAGCAGCTTGAGGTCGAGCCAGTACTTC	CASSLRSSQYF
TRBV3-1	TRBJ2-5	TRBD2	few	TGTGCCAGCAGCCAAGCGGGAGGGCAAGAGACCCAGTACTTC	CASSQAGGQETQYF
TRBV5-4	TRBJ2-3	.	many	TGTGCCAGCAGCTTGGGGGGGACCCACACAGATACGCAGTATTTT	CASSLGGTHTDTQYF
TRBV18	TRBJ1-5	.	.	TGTGCCAGCCGGCTTCACCCCGGGACCCAGCATTTT	CASRLHPGTQHF
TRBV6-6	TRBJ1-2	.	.	TGTGCCAGCAGTTACGGGGGGGCGGGCTATGGCTACACCTTC	CASSYGGAGYGYTF
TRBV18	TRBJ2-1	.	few	TGTGCCAGCTCACCAGGGAACAGGGTGAGGGAGCAGTTCTTC	CASSPGNRVREQFF
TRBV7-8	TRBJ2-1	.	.	TGTGCCAGCACCCTCGGAGGGATACCGCGCAATGAGCAGTTCTTC	CASTLGGIPRNEQFF
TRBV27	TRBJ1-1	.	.	TGTGCCAGCCGATCTACTGGCAGTGGGAACACTGAAGCTTTCTTT	CASRSTGSGNTEAFF
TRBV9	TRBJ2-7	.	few	TGTGCCAGCAGCGTAGATGGGGTGTCCTCCTACGAGCAGTACTTC	CASSVDGVSSYEQYF
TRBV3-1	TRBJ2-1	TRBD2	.	TGTGCCAGCAGCCAGGGTCCAGCTAGCGGGGCCTACAATGAGCAGTTCTTC	CASSQGPASGAYNEQFF
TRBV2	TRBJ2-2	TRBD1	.	TGTGCCAGCAGTACTCGGGACAGGGTTTTTGGATCCGGGGAGCTGATTTTT	CASSTRDRVFGSGELIF
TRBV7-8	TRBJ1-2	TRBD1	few	TGTGCCAGCAGCTTAGTGGGTCGGGACAGCTACTATGGCTACACCTTC	CASSLVGRDSYYGYTF
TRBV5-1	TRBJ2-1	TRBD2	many	TGCGCCAGCAGGGGGACTAGGTGGTACAATGAGCAGTTCTTC	CASRGTRWYNEQFF
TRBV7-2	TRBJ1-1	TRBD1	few	TGTGCCAGCAGCTCGAAATGGGGACAGTTAAGAGGTGAAGCTTTCTTT	CASSSKWGQLRGEAFF
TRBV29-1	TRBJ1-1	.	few	TGCAGCGTTGAAGGGACAGCTGAAGCTTTCTTT	CSVEGTAEAFF
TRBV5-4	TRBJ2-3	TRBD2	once	TGTGCCAGCAGCCCGGGGGGGGACCAAGGAGATACGCAGTATTTT	CASSPGGDQGDTQYF